This TCR beta chain was identified during a study of shared clonotypes between healthy human individuals. The CDR3 covers 18 residues. Germline CDR1 reads SGHRS; CDR2 reads YFSETQ. V was clipped by 1 base and J by 2 bases; unmatched bases: 12. Method: immunoSEQ multiplex PCR; TCRdb's copy keeps in-frame clones and lacks some. The sample has a few million clones; approximately 94% are singletons. The clonotype was recovered from a man between 18 and 29 years old in good health. Sequencing was done on a sample of naive CD4+ T cells sorted from blood. This sample's subset: CD45RA+ positively selected. The V and J genes are TRBV5-1 and TRBJ2-5; 9 positions agree with TRBD2. CDR3 sequence reads: CASSLTGIAGVVQETQYF. The CDR3 bases are TGCGCCAGCAGCTTGACAGGGATAGCGGGAGTGGTACAAGAGACCCAGTACTTC.